The source of this TCR beta chain is a study of cytomegalovirus exposure and HLA in healthy donors. Study outcomes and limitations: The authors later found TCR association rates varying by HLA locus, with DRB1 most and HLA-C fewest. In an earlier analysis, productive rearrangement rates for most beta V segments clustered near 87% or 30%.

Comment on this clone: Its antigen is currently unknown.

The PCR was carried out with 60 Vbeta primers and 13 Jbeta primers. Measured with immunoSEQ multiplex PCR; TCRdb has only the in-frame clones, and not every one. The top ten hold approximately 5% of the sample, which has around 130,000 clones, 80% seen once. Germline V gene data show CDR1 as PRHDT and CDR2 as FYEKMQ (reference sequence). The CDR3 totals 16 residues. Trimming left V 7 bases short and J 1 base short, with 18 bases between. Sequencing was carried out using PBMCs. This chain uses TRBV13 with TRBJ2-3; TRBD2 is a possible D gene (6 bases). The source is a man in his thirties or forties in good health and CMV-seronegative. The CDR3: CASTFSERGGTDTQYF. Written as DNA, the CDR3 is TGTGCCAGCACCTTCTCGGAACGCGGGGGCACAGATACGCAGTATTTT.